These 16 T cell receptor beta chains share one sample of origin, sequenced in a study of sequential checkpoint blockade in melanoma. Clones were sequenced by immunoSEQ multiplex PCR, and TCRdb holds only the in-frame ones, with some missing. Here the sample spans some 5,600 clones, around 19% being singletons. Treatment of the sample: randomized to nivolumab then ipilimumab (arm A) or the reverse (arm B). The sequenced sample was tumor tissue (inferred from file names), obtained from a patient given nivolumab and ipilimumab in sequence. The origin of the receptors is a human donor with melanoma.

The chain joins TRBV29-1 to TRBJ1-5; 7 bases align to TRBD1. The V gene's germline CDR1 is SQVTM and CDR2 ANQGSEA. The CDR3 length is 17 residues. Losses at the gene ends were 3 bases for V and 3 bases for J; bases not matched to a gene: 14. CDR3 in amino acids: CSVDRDRKTPLNQPQHF. As DNA, the CDR3 is TGCAGCGTTGACAGGGACAGAAAAACCCCCCTCAATCAGCCCCAGCATTTT.

This clone showed up just a few times. This chain uses TRBV19 with TRBJ1-2; D uncertain. Germline V gene sequence: CDR1 LNHDA, CDR2 SQIVND (reference sequence). V lost 7 bases and J lost 2, with 11 bases in between. This CDR3 is 13 amino acids long. CDR3 region: CASKFEGNYGYTF. CDR3 in DNA: TGTGCCAGTAAGTTTGAGGGAAACTATGGCTACACCTTC.

This clone turned up a few times. DNA for the CDR3: TGTGCCAGCAGCTTACTGGGAACGCACCTTAATCAGCCCCAGCATTTT. Protein: CASSLLGTHLNQPQHF. V is TRBV7-6 and J is TRBJ1-5; no firm D call. The germline gives CDR1 SGHVS, CDR2 FNYEAQ. The V gene lost 2 bases and the J gene lost 4 bases, with 15 bases spanning the gap. The CDR3 contains 16 residues.

V and J are TRBV10-2 and TRBJ2-3; the D gene is possibly TRBD1 (6 bases). CDR3 length: 13 residues. The V end was cut by 4 bases, the J end by 4 bases, with 9 bases between. The germline CDR1 and CDR2 sequences are WSHSY and SAAADI. CDR3 nucleotides: TGCGCCAGCAGTGGGGCAGGGGCAGATACGCAGTATTTT. Protein: CASSGAGADTQYF.

This clone has only a few counts. J is TRBJ2-1 and V is TRBV7-2; 10 bases align to TRBD1. The CDR3 consists of 13 residues. Trimming removed 4 bases from V and 8 bases from J; junction bases left unmatched: 2. Per germline, CDR1 SGHTA and CDR2 FQGNSA. CDR3 DNA sequence: TGTGCCAGCAGCTCGGACAGGGGGGATGAGCAGTTCTTC. This encodes CASSSDRGDEQFF.

V gene TRBV6-8 combines with J gene TRBJ1-2; 8 nucleotides line up with TRBD1. Unmatched junction bases numbered 5, after V lost 7 bases and J lost 4 bases. This CDR3 has 13 amino acids. The germline CDR1 and CDR2 sequences are MNHGY and SAAAGT. CDR3 bases: TGTGCCAGCAAAGGACAGGGCTCCTATGGCTACACCTTC. Translation: CASKGQGSYGYTF.

This clone was counted between two and nine times. The rearrangement joins TRBV28 to TRBJ2-1; the D is unclear. Per germline, CDR1 MDHEN and CDR2 SYDVKM. The CDR3 consists of 15 residues. V dropped 6 bases and J dropped 5 bases, with 17 bases sitting between them. The CDR3 protein is CASSPPTTTDNEQFF. Here the CDR3 DNA reads TGTGCCAGCAGCCCGCCCACAACAACGGACAATGAGCAGTTCTTC.

By sample fraction, this clone is hyperexpanded (1% or more). The rearrangement joins TRBV9 to TRBJ2-3, with TRBD1 as a possible D gene (5 bases). V lost 1 base and J lost 4, with 10 bases in between. This CDR3 is built from 14 residues. Germline-derived CDR1 and CDR2 are SGDLS and YYNGEE. CDR3 sequence: CASSVNQGSDTQYF. For the CDR3, the DNA is TGTGCCAGCAGCGTAAACCAGGGTTCAGATACGCAGTATTTT.

This clone was found a few times. The J gene is TRBJ1-5, the V gene TRBV7-1; no firm D call. TRBV7-1 is an ORF, and what it does is uncertain. The CDR3 is made up of 13 amino acids. V lost 5 bases and J 11 bases, leaving 16 bases between the germline ends. In nucleotides, the CDR3 is TGTGCCAGCAGCCAAGACGGTCGATTGGCCCAGCATTTT. The encoded protein is CASSQDGRLAQHF.

The rearrangement uses TRBV19 and TRBJ2-1, with 8 bases matching TRBD1. This CDR3 region has 14 residues. The V and J ends lost 8 bases and 10 bases, in that order; junction bases with no gene match: 13. The germline CDR1 and CDR2 sequences are LNHDA and SQIVND (reference sequence). CDR3 DNA sequence: TGTGCCAGTGGGCCAGGGGGCGCGGTAAGGGAGCAGTTCTTC. Translating it yields CASGPGGAVREQFF.

The sample holds many counts of this clone. This chain links TRBV6-8 with TRBJ1-2, with 8 bases that match TRBD1. Germline V lookup: CDR1 MNHGY, CDR2 SAAAGT. Losses at the gene ends were 2 bases for V and 14 bases for J; bases not matched to a gene: 7. This CDR3 comprises 12 residues. The CDR3 coding sequence is TGTGCCAGCAGTTACGGGGACAGGTTCTGGACCTTC. This sequence encodes CASSYGDRFWTF.

The chain carries TRBV11-3 and TRBJ2-5; D is uncertain. Trimming removed 1 base from V and 5 bases from J, with 11 bases in between. This CDR3 is built from 14 residues. Germline V gives CDR1 SGHNT, CDR2 YENEEA. The CDR3 coding sequence is TGTGCCAGCAGCTTAGTCGGGCGACGGGAGACCCAGTACTTC. Amino acids: CASSLVGRRETQYF.

The rearrangement joins TRBV23-1 to TRBJ1-1, with D possibly TRBD1 on 5 matching bases. Being an ORF, TRBV23-1 has a function that is uncertain. The CDR3 consists of 13 residues. V was clipped by 6 bases and J by 1 base, with 9 bases between them. The CDR3 nucleotides are TGCGCCAGCAGCAACACAGGGAACACTGAAGCTTTCTTT. This codes for CASSNTGNTEAFF.

A few counts support this clone. This chain uses TRBV25-1 with TRBJ1-1; D gene unclear. V shed 2 bases and J shed 3 bases, with 10 bases lying between them. The CDR3 contains 14 residues. The germline V gene encodes CDR1 MGHDK and CDR2 SYGVNS. This CDR3 reads CASSEGGEYTEAFF. The CDR3 DNA reads TGTGCCAGCAGTGAAGGCGGGGAGTACACTGAAGCTTTCTTT.

The rearrangement links TRBV28 to TRBJ2-3, with TRBD2 matching 8 bases. CDR3 size: 19 residues. The trim removed 2 bases at V and 0 bases at J, leaving 13 bases unmatched. Germline CDR1 is MDHEN and CDR2 is SYDVKM. CDR3 nucleotides: TGTGCCAGCAGTTTACCCCTCCTTCGTAGCGGGGTTAGCACAGATACGCAGTATTTT. This gives the protein CASSLPLLRSGVSTDTQYF.

The chain couples TRBV19 to TRBJ2-3; D may be TRBD2 (7 bases). V lost 10 bases to trimming and J lost 4 bases, with 21 bases between them. Germline V lookup: CDR1 LNHDA, CDR2 SQIVND (reference sequence). The CDR3 totals 15 residues. The CDR3 DNA sequence: TGTGCCACCTCTGGGGGGGGGCCAGTCGCAGATACGCAGTATTTT. It encodes CATSGGGPVADTQYF.